The entry below gives a single TCR beta chain sequence along with its context. Its specificity is unknown. The data originate from a study of T-cell memory formation after mild COVID-19. TCRdb used MiXCR to reprocess the 5' RACE reads, holding one entry per CDR3 protein. The table shows 120,000 to 150,000 distinct CDR3 sequences, with 5.5% to 7% occurring only once. The V end was cut by 7 bases, the J end by 2 bases, with 7 bases between. This CDR3 has 13 amino acids. Germline V gene sequence: CDR1 SGDLS, CDR2 YYNGEE. General study points: Second-wave clones with a day 37 peak had unconfirmed SARS-CoV-2 specificity.

This chain uses TRBV9 with TRBJ2-6; D is undetermined. The sequence was obtained from an adult woman who had mild COVID-19 (a few samples of this study predate the infection). Cell type and time point are not known. The specimen sequenced was PBMCs or a T cell subset sorted from them (not recorded which). In DNA form, the CDR3 reads TGTGCCAGCGGTGGGACTGGGGCCAACGTCCTGACTTTC. Translation: CASGGTGANVLTF. Drawing the rest from reference TRBV9 and TRBJ2-6, the complete variable domain is DSGVTQTPKHLITATGQRVTLRCSPRSGDLSVYWYQQSLDQGLQFLIQYYNGEERAKGNILERFSAQQFPDLHSELNLSSLELGDSALYFCASGGTGANVLTFGAGSRLTVL.